A single sample gave rise to the 2 T cell receptor beta chains below, sequenced in a study of coeliac disease. Measured with immunoSEQ multiplex PCR; TCRdb has only the in-frame clones, and not every one. Among approximately 5,400 clones, roughly two thirds were seen once, and the ten largest hold roughly 9.8%. Sequencing was performed on lymphocytes from the gut lamina propria. The receptors shown here come from a man between 65 and 85 years old with active celiac disease.

The chain employs TRBV19 and TRBJ1-2, with D possibly being TRBD1 (5 bases). Between the trimmed V and J ends, which lost 2 bases and 4 bases, there was a span of 14 bases. CDR3 size: 15 residues. The germline V gene encodes CDR1 LNHDA and CDR2 SQIVND (reference sequence). Written as DNA, the CDR3 is TGTGCCAGTAGTATACCCGGGGGAGCCGGCTATGGCTACACCTTC. It codes for CASSIPGGAGYGYTF.

The chain employs TRBV18 and TRBJ2-2; possibly TRBD1 for D (6 bases). CDR3 length equals 17 residues. V lost 2 bases to trimming and J lost 6 bases, with 19 bases between them. In germline, CDR1 is KGHSH, CDR2 LQKENI. CDR3 bases: TGTGCCAGCTCACCAAATCTTCAGGGGCGAAGGTCCGGGGAGCTGTTTTTT. Translated: CASSPNLQGRRSGELFF.